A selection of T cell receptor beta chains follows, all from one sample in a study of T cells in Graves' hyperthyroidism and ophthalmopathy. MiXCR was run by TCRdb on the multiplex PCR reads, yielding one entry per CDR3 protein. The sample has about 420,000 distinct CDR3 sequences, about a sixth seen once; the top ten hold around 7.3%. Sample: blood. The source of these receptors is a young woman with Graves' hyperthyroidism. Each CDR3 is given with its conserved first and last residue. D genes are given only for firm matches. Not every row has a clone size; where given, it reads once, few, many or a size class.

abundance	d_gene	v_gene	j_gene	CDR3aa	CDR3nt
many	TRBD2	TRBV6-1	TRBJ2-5	CATGRSRETQYF	TGTGCCACCGGGAGGTCTAGGGAGACCCAGTACTTC
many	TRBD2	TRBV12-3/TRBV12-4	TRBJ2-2	CASLIGLADTGELFF	TGTGCCAGCCTCATCGGACTAGCGGACACCGGGGAGCTGTTTTTT
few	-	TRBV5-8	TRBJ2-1	CASSFVGGINNEQFF	TGTGCCAGCAGCTTTGTTGGCGGAATTAACAATGAGCAGTTCTTC
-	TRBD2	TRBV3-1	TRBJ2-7	CASSQGTSGAYEQYF	TGTGCCAGCAGCCAAGGGACTAGCGGGGCCTACGAGCAGTACTTC
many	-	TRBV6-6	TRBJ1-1	CASSYGYSDLNTEAFF	TGTGCCAGCAGTTACGGGTACTCAGACCTGAACACTGAAGCTTTCTTT
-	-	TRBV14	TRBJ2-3	CASLGTNTDTQYF	TGTGCCAGCCTAGGGACGAACACAGATACGCAGTATTTT
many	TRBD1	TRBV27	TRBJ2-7	CASSPQGAREQYF	TGTGCCAGCAGCCCACAGGGGGCGCGGGAGCAGTACTTC
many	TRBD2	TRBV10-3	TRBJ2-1	CAISEGLAGSYEQFF	TGTGCCATCAGTGAAGGACTAGCGGGGAGCTATGAGCAGTTCTTC
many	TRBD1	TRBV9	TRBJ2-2	CASSPRGTVSAGGELFF	TGTGCCAGCAGCCCCCGAGGGACAGTTTCGGCTGGCGGGGAGCTGTTTTTT
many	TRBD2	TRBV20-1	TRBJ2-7	CSARDFSGPSYEQYF	TGCAGTGCTAGAGATTTTAGCGGGCCCTCCTACGAGCAGTACTTC
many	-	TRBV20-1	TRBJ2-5	CSAPGGAYETQYF	TGCAGTGCCCCTGGCGGGGCCTACGAGACCCAGTACTTC
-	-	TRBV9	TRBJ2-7	CASSVGSTSYEQYF	TGTGCCAGCAGCGTCGGCAGTACCTCCTACGAGCAGTACTTC
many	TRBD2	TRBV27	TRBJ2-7	CASRRGTSGGSYEQYF	TGTGCCAGCAGACGTGGGACTAGCGGGGGATCCTACGAGCAGTACTTC
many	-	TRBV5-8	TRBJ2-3	CASSLGYTDTQYF	TGTGCCAGCAGCTTAGGGTACACAGATACGCAGTATTTT
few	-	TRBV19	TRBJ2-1	CASSVVPGHEQFF	TGTGCCAGTAGTGTGGTCCCCGGCCATGAGCAGTTCTTC
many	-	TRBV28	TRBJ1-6	CASQGRVHSPLHF	TGTGCCAGCCAGGGGAGAGTTCATTCACCCCTCCACTTT
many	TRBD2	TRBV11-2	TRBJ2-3	CASSTAAGPDTQYF	TGTGCCAGCAGCACGGCAGCGGGACCAGATACGCAGTATTTT
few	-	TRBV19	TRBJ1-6	CASSKIPGTFHLHF	TGTGCCAGTAGTAAAATACCCGGGACATTTCACCTCCACTTT
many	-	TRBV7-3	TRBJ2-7	CASSLTGTQSYEQYF	TGTGCCAGCAGCCTAACCGGGACCCAGTCCTACGAGCAGTACTTC
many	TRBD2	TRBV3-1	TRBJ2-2	CASTRLAGGAGELFF	TGTGCCAGCACCCGACTAGCGGGGGGGGCCGGGGAGCTGTTTTTT
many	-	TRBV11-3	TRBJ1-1	CASSLDAQGLNTEAFF	TGTGCCAGCAGCTTAGATGCCCAGGGGCTCAACACTGAAGCTTTCTTT